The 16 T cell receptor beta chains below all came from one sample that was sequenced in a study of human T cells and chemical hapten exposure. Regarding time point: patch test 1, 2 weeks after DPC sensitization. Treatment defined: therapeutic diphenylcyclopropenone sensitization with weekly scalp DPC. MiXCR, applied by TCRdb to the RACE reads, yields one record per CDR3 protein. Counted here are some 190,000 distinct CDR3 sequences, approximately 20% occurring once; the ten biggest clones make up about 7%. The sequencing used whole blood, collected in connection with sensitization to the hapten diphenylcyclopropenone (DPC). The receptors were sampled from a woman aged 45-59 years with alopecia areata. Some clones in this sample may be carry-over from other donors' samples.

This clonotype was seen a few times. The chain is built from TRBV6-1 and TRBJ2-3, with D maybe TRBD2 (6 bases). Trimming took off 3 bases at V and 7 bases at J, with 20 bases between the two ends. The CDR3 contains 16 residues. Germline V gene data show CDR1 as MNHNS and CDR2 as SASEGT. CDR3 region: CASSEAEGRGGNTQYF. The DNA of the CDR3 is TGTGCCAGCAGTGAGGCGGAGGGAAGGGGAGGAAATACGCAGTATTTT.

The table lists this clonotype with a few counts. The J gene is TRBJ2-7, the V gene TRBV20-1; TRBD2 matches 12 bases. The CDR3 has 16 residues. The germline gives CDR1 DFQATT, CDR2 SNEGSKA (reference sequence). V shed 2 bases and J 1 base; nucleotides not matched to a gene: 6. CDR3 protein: CSARLAGGKISYEQYF. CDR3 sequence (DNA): TGCAGTGCTAGACTAGCGGGAGGGAAGATTTCCTACGAGCAGTACTTC.

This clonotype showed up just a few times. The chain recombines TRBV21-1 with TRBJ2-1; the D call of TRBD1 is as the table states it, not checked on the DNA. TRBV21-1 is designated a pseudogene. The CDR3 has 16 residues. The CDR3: CASSTRQGGEANEQFF. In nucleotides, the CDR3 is TGTGCCAGCAGCACGCGACAGGGAGGTGAAGCCAATGAGCAGTTCTTC.

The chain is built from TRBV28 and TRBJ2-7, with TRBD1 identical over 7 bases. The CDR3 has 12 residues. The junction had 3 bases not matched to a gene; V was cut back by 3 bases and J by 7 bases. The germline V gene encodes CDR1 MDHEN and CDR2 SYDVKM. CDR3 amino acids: CASSLTRGEQYF. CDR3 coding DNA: TGTGCCAGCAGTTTGACCAGGGGGGAGCAGTACTTC. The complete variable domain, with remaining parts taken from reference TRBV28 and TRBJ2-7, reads DVKVTQSSRYLVKRTGEKVFLECVQDMDHENMFWYRQDPGLGLRLIYFSYDVKMKEKGDIPEGYSVSREKKERFSLILESASTNQTSMYLCASSLTRGEQYFGPGTRLTVT.

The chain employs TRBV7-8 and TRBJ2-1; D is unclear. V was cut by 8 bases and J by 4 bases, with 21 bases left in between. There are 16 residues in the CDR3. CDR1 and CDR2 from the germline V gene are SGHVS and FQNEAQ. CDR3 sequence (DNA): TGTGCCAGCTATGCACTGGGCGCAGAGCCTTACAATGAGCAGTTCTTC. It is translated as CASYALGAEPYNEQFF.

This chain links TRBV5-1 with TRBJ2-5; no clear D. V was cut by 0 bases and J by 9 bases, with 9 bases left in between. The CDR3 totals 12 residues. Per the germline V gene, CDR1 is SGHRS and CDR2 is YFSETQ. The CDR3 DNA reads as TGCGCCAGCAGCTTGGGGCCGATGGCCCAGTACTTC. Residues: CASSLGPMAQYF.

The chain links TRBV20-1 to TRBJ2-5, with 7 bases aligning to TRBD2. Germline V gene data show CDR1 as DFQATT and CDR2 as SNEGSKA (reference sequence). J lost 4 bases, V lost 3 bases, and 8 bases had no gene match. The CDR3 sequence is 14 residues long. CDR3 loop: CSASAPRGSETQYF. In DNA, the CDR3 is TGCAGTGCTAGCGCCCCGCGGGGGTCAGAGACCCAGTACTTC.

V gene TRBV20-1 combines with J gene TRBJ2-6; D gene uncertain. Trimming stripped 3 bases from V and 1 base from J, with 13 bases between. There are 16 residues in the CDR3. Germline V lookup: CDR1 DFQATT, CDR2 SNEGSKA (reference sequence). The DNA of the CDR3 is TGCAGTGCTAGTAAATCCACTGGTTCTGGGGCCAACGTCCTGACTTTC. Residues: CSASKSTGSGANVLTF.

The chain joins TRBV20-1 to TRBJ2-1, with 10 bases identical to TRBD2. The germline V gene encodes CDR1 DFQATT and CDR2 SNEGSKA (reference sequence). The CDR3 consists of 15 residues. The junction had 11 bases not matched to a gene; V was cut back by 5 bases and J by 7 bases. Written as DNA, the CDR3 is TGCAGTGCTGAGAATAGCGGGAGGATTTTAAATGAGCAGTTCTTC. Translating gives CSAENSGRILNEQFF.

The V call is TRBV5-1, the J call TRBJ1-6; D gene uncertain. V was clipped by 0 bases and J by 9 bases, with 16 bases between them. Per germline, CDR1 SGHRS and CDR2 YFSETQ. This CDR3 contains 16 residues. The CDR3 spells CASSLAESGIGSPLHF. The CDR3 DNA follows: TGCGCCAGCAGCTTGGCGGAATCAGGAATAGGTTCACCCCTCCACTTT.

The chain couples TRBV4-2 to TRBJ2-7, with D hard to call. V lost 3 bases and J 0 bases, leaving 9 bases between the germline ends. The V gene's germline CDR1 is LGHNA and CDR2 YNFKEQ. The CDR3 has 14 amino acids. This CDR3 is CASSQGDDSYEQYF. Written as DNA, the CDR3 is TGTGCCAGCAGCCAGGGTGACGACTCCTACGAGCAGTACTTC.

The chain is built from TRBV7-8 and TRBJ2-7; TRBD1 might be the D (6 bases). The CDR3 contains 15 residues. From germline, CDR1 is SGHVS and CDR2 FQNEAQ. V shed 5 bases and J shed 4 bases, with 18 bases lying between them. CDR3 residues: CASSQGLGQPYEQYF. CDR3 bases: TGTGCCAGCAGCCAGGGGCTCGGGCAGCCGTACGAGCAGTACTTC.

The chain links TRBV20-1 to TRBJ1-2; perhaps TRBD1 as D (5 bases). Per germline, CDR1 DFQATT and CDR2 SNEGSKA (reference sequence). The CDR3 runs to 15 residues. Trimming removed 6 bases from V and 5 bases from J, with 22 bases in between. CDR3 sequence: CSARPGQGVDYGYTF. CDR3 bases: TGCAGTGCCCGACCGGGCCAAGGGGTAGATTATGGCTACACCTTC.

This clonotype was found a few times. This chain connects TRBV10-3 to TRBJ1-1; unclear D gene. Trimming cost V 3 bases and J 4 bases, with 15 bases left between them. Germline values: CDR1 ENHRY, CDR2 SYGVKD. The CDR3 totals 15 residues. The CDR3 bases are TGTGCCATCAGTGAAGGAGAGGCGGGTAGCACTGAAGCTTTCTTT. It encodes CAISEGEAGSTEAFF.

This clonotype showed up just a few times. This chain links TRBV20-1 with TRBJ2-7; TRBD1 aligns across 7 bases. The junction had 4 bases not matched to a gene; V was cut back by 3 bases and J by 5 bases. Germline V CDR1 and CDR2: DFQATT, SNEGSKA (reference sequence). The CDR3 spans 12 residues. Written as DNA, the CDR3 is TGCAGTGCTAGGCAGACAGGGCACGAGCAGTACTTC. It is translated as CSARQTGHEQYF.

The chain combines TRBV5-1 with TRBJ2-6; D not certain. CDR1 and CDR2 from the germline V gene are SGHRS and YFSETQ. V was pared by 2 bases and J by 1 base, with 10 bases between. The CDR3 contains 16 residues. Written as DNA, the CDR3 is TGCGCCAGCAGCTTAGGAAGCAGGTCTGGGGCCAACGTCCTGACTTTC. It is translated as CASSLGSRSGANVLTF.